This entry is about one T cell receptor (beta chain). Per the study methods: Quantification of nucleated cells was approximated via reference gene primer amplification. The table came from immunoSEQ multiplex PCR; TCRdb's copy has only in-frame clones and leaves some out. V, J and clone size were drawn from that table, and D and trimming were deduced from the DNA. Among a few hundred thousand clones listed, roughly nine tenths were seen once. This record belongs to a study of blood T cell repertoires in COVID-19. Study-wide background: Acute-phase and convalescent COVID-19 samples originated in the United States, Italy and Spain. PBMCs, B-cell-depleted T cells, or T cells were the source of the cDNA or gDNA that made up the material.

CDR1 MNHEY and CDR2 SVGAGI come from the germline V gene. The ends were cut back, 7 bases at V and 4 bases at J, with 13 bases in the middle. The CDR3 length is 13 residues. This chain uses TRBV6-5 with TRBJ1-1, with D possibly matching TRBD1 (5 bases). The origin of this receptor is a woman between 40 and 50 years old who had recovered from COVID-19. Specimen: peripheral blood. The CDR3 bases are TGTGCCAGCACCGGTTTCCAGGGCACTGAAGCTTTCTTT. Translated: CASTGFQGTEAFF.